Listed here are 13 T cell receptor beta chains from one sample, sequenced in a study of blood T cells in healthy people across ages. Through a sample-barcoded 5' primer and a J-beta primer mix, a second PCR was run for 7 to 11 cycles. MiXCR, applied by TCRdb to the 5' RACE reads, yields one record per CDR3 protein. The repertoire holds about 1.7 million distinct CDR3 sequences, with roughly 27% as singletons. The sequencing sample was made of blood. The source of these receptors is a woman younger than 45 in good health.

The rearrangement uses TRBV28 and TRBJ2-3; 7 bases line up with TRBD2. V lost 6 bases to trimming and J lost 1 base; unmatched junction nucleotides: 7. The CDR3 is made up of 15 amino acids. Germline-derived CDR1 and CDR2 are MDHEN and SYDVKM. The CDR3 loop is CASRPRRGGTDTQYF. Written as DNA, the CDR3 is TGTGCCAGCAGGCCTCGTCGGGGGGGCACAGATACGCAGTATTTT.

Ten or more counts support this clonotype. The genes are TRBV29-1 and TRBJ1-1, with TRBD1 identical over 9 bases. The CDR3 consists of 13 residues. With V trimmed by 4 bases and J by 3 bases, 3 bases remained unmatched. The V gene's germline CDR1 is SQVTM and CDR2 ANQGSEA. DNA of the CDR3: TGCAGCGTTGGCACAGGGGGCTACACTGAAGCTTTCTTT. Translating it yields CSVGTGGYTEAFF.

This chain links TRBV28 with TRBJ2-7, with 12 bases lining up with TRBD2. Germline-derived CDR1 and CDR2 are MDHEN and SYDVKM. The CDR3 runs 20 residues. The junction had 19 bases not matched to a gene; V was cut back by 7 bases and J by 0 bases. The DNA of the CDR3 is TGTGCCAGCACGGACAGGGGCAGTCTAGCGGGGGGGGGAAACTCCTACGAGCAGTACTTC. Its protein is CASTDRGSLAGGGNSYEQYF.

V usage is TRBV27 and J usage is TRBJ1-2, with 11 bases matching TRBD1. CDR1 and CDR2 from the germline V gene are MNHEY and SMNVEV (reference sequence). The CDR3 is made up of 15 amino acids. The V gene end was trimmed by 5 bases and the J gene end by 7 bases; junction bases not matched to a gene: 9. The CDR3 nucleotides read TGTGCCAGCAGTCGTTCCGGGACAGGGGGTATTGGCTACACCTTC. Translation: CASSRSGTGGIGYTF.

About this clonotype itself: The junction does not match germline at one end; this may be a read error. This chain connects TRBV9 to TRBJ2-6, with TRBD1 as a possible D gene (5 bases). This CDR3 has 13 amino acids. In germline, CDR1 is SGDLS, CDR2 YYNGEE. The CDR3 DNA reads TGTGCCAGCAGCGCCTCTGGGGCCAGCGTCCTGACTTTC. It yields the protein CASSASGASVLTF.

In regard to this clonotype: The missing conserved phenylalanine or tryptophan at the end of this CDR3 makes a read error likely. The chain links TRBV20-1 to TRBJ2-1; 11 bases fit TRBD2. Germline assignment: CDR1 DFQATT and CDR2 SNEGSKA (reference sequence). V shed 6 bases, J shed 8 bases, and the junction held 18 bases outside the gene matches. The CDR3 is 17 residues long. The CDR3 here is CSAHTPLAGEAWDEQFL. The CDR3 nucleotides read TGCAGTGCGCACACCCCACTAGCGGGAGAAGCATGGGATGAGCAGTTCCTC.

V and J are TRBV21-1 and TRBJ2-6. TRBV21-1 is flagged as a pseudogene. The CDR3 length is 8 residues. CDR3 sequence (DNA): TGTGCCAGCAGCAAAGAAACTTTC. Its protein is CASSKETF.

The V gene is TRBV10-3, the J gene TRBJ2-5, with 11 bases lining up with TRBD1. The germline V gene has CDR1 ENHRY and CDR2 SYGVKD. V was clipped by 6 bases and J by 4 bases; unmatched bases: 4. This CDR3 is built from 14 residues. The CDR3 coding sequence is TGTGCCATCAGCCCCGGGACAGGGGGAGAGACCCAGTACTTC. It encodes CAISPGTGGETQYF.

On this clonotype itself: This may arise from a read error, as a much more abundant clone is one base away. The chain links TRBV15 to TRBJ2-1; 11 positions match TRBD2. The trim removed 4 bases at V and 10 bases at J, leaving 9 bases unmatched. CDR1 LNHNV and CDR2 YYDKDF come from the germline V gene (reference sequence). This CDR3 spans 15 amino acids. The DNA of the CDR3 is TGTGCCACCAGCAACCCACTAGCGGGAGCCTACGAGCAGTTCTTC. This codes for CATSNPLAGAYEQFF.

In regard to this clonotype: With a much larger clone just one base away, this may be a read error. This chain connects TRBV20-1 to TRBJ2-7; D gene ambiguous. CDR3 length: 12 residues. V lost 6 bases and J lost 2, with 11 bases in between. Germline CDR1 and CDR2: DFQATT and SNEGSKA (reference sequence). The CDR3 loop is CSAAVGTYEQYF. DNA for the CDR3: TGCAGTGCCGCAGTGGGGACCTACGAGCAGTACTTC.

On this clonotype itself: Germline is not matched at one junction end, which may reflect a read error. This chain uses TRBV20-1 with TRBJ1-5; D not resolved. CDR1 and CDR2 (germline): DFQATT, SNEGSKA (reference sequence). This CDR3 contains 14 residues. CDR3: CSARSSTGVQPQHF. CDR3 in DNA: TGCAGCGCTAGATCTTCCACCGGGGTTCAGCCCCAGCATTTT.

Many counts were recorded for this clonotype. This chain joins TRBV12-3 or TRBV12-4 and TRBJ2-7, with 11 bases identical to TRBD2. The V segment lost 5 bases and the J segment 0 bases; nucleotides outside the gene matches: 12. The CDR3 extends over 18 amino acids. For the CDR3, the DNA is TGTGCCAGCAGTCCCCGAACCGGGACTAGCGGCAGCTCCTACGAGCAGTACTTC. It encodes CASSPRTGTSGSSYEQYF.

V usage is TRBV20-1 and J usage is TRBJ2-7; the D is unclear. Germline V gene sequence: CDR1 DFQATT, CDR2 SNEGSKA (reference sequence). V lost 6 bases, J lost 7 bases, and 10 bases lay in between. The CDR3 contains 10 residues. CDR3 in amino acids: CSAFNNEQYF. The CDR3 nucleotides read TGCAGTGCCTTTAACAATGAGCAGTACTTC.